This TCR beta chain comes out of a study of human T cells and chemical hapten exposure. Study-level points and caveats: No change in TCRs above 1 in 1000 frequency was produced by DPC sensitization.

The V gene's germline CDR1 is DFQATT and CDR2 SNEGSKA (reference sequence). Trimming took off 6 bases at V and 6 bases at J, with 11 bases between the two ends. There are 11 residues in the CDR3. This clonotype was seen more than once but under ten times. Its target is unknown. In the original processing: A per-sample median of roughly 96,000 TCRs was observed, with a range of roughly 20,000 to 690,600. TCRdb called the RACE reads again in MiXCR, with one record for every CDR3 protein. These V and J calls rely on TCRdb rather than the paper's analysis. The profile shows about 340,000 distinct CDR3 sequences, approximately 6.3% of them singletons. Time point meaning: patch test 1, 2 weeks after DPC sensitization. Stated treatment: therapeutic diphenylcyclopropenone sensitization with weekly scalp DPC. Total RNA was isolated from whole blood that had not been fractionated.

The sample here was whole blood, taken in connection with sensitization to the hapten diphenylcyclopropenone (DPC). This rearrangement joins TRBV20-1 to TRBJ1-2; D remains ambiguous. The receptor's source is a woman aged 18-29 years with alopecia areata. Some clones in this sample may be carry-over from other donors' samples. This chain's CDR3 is CSARTVNGYTF. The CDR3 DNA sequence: TGCAGTGCGCGCACAGTGAATGGCTACACCTTC.